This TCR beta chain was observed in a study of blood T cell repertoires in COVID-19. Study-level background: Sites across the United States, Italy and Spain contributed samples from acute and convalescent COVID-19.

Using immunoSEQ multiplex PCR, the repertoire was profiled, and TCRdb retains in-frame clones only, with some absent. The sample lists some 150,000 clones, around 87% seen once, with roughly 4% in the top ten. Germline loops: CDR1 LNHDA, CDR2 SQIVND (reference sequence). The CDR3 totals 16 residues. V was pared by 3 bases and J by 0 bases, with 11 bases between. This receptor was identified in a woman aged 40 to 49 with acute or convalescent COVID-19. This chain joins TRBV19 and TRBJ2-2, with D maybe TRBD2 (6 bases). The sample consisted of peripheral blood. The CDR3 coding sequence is TGTGCCAGTAGTATCGCGGGACTTACGAACACCGGGGAGCTGTTTTTT. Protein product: CASSIAGLTNTGELFF.